Listed here are 11 T cell receptor beta chains from one sample, sequenced in a study of CD8+ T cells in alopecia areata. The sequencing template was cDNA reverse transcribed from extracted RNA. The table came from immunoSEQ multiplex PCR; TCRdb's copy has only in-frame clones and leaves some out. The top ten hold around 25% of the sample, which has 90,000 to 120,000 clones, 84% seen once. Regarding treatment: oral pan-JAK inhibitor, 5-10 mg twice daily. This sample comprised CD8+ T cells sorted from blood, obtained at week 24, from a patient treated with tofacitinib. The receptor source for this set is a human donor with alopecia areata.

This chain links TRBV27 with TRBJ2-1; 7 bases agree with TRBD2. The germline CDR1 and CDR2 sequences are MNHEY and SMNVEV (reference sequence). CDR3 length equals 14 residues. Trimming removed 5 bases from V and 3 bases from J; junction bases left unmatched: 4. The DNA for the CDR3 is TGTGCCAGCAGTAAACTAGCGTACTACAATGAGCAGTTCTTC. Protein sequence: CASSKLAYYNEQFF.

This sequence joins TRBV4-1 and TRBJ2-7, with D possibly being TRBD1 (5 bases). Between the trimmed V and J ends, which lost 6 bases and 2 bases, there was a span of 14 bases. The CDR3 spans 14 residues. Germline V gene data show CDR1 as MGHRA and CDR2 as YSYEKL. CDR3 DNA sequence: TGCGCCAGCAGTCCAGGGCCGAGAGCCTACGAGCAGTACTTC. Its protein is CASSPGPRAYEQYF.

This rearrangement joins TRBV7-6 to TRBJ2-1; TRBD2 matches 14 bases. CDR3 length: 16 residues. Germline values: CDR1 SGHVS, CDR2 FNYEAQ. J lost 4 bases, V lost 4 bases, and 3 bases had no gene match. The CDR3 spells CASSSGTSGSYNEQFF. CDR3 DNA: TGTGCCAGCAGCTCGGGGACTAGCGGGAGTTACAATGAGCAGTTCTTC.

This clone appeared once. The chain uses TRBV27 and TRBJ2-1; possible D gene TRBD1, 5 bases. Trimming removed 6 bases at V and 3 bases at J, with 15 bases between. Germline V gene sequence: CDR1 MNHEY, CDR2 SMNVEV (reference sequence). The CDR3 extends over 15 amino acids. CDR3 nucleotide sequence: TGTGCCAGCAGCCCCAAGGGGCGCGGCTACAATGAGCAGTTCTTC. Its translation: CASSPKGRGYNEQFF.

The V gene is TRBV4-2, the J gene TRBJ1-5; 8 bases line up with TRBD1. V gave up 0 bases and J gave up 9 bases; unmatched junction bases: 10. The CDR3 is 16 residues long. Germline values: CDR1 LGHNA, CDR2 YNFKEQ. The CDR3 loop is CASSQEQGDGGGPQHF. The DNA for the CDR3 is TGTGCCAGCAGCCAAGAACAGGGGGACGGAGGTGGGCCCCAGCATTTT.

V gene TRBV7-2 combines with J gene TRBJ2-2; D is perhaps TRBD2 (6 bases). Trimming took 1 base from V and 1 from J, leaving 10 bases between them. This CDR3 is 16 amino acids long. Germline V gene data show CDR1 as SGHTA and CDR2 as FQGNSA. The DNA for the CDR3 is TGTGCCAGCAGCTTAGTTGGGACTGGGAACACCGGGGAGCTGTTTTTT. Its translation: CASSLVGTGNTGELFF. The full variable domain, in which reference TRBV7-2 and TRBJ2-2 provide the parts outside the CDR3, is GAGVSQSPSNKVTEKGKDVELRCDPISGHTALYWYRQSLGQGLEFLIYFQGNSAPDKSGLPSDRFSAERTGGSVSTLTIQRTQQEDSAVYLCASSLVGTGNTGELFFGEGSRLTVL.

The chain uses TRBV5-6 and TRBJ1-2, with TRBD1 matching 9 bases. V dropped 0 bases and J dropped 4; count of bases not matched to a gene: 1. Germline-derived CDR1 and CDR2 are SGHDT and YYEEEE. The CDR3 spans 14 residues. CDR3 region: CASSLGTGVYGYTF. The CDR3 region has the DNA TGTGCCAGCAGCTTGGGGACAGGGGTCTATGGCTACACCTTC.

This clone has a single count. This chain uses TRBV4-1 with TRBJ1-5; 7 bases are shared with TRBD1. The trim removed 5 bases at V and 0 bases at J, leaving 7 bases unmatched. This CDR3 is built from 16 residues. Per the germline V gene, CDR1 is MGHRA and CDR2 is YSYEKL. CDR3: CASSSRQGNSNQPQHF. In DNA, the CDR3 is TGCGCCAGCAGCTCCCGACAGGGCAATAGCAATCAGCCCCAGCATTTT.

In its sample, this clone ranks as medium-sized. The rearrangement links TRBV7-9 to TRBJ2-2; perhaps TRBD2 as D (5 bases). Trimming took off 1 base at V and 3 bases at J, with 12 bases between the two ends. The CDR3 consists of 16 residues. The germline V gene has CDR1 SEHNR and CDR2 FQNEAQ (reference sequence). This CDR3 reads CASSLDRGSDTGELFF. As DNA, the CDR3 is TGTGCCAGCAGCTTAGATCGGGGAAGCGACACCGGGGAGCTGTTTTTT.

This chain connects TRBV6-1 to TRBJ1-1, with TRBD1 matching 8 bases. Germline V CDR1 and CDR2: MNHNS, SASEGT. CDR3 size: 14 residues. Trimming removed 4 bases from V and 4 bases from J; junction bases left unmatched: 5. The CDR3 bases are TGTGCCAGCAGTGGAAGACAGGGGTTCACTGAAGCTTTCTTT. Translation: CASSGRQGFTEAFF.

The gene calls are TRBV21-1 and TRBJ1-6. TRBV21-1 corresponds to a pseudogene. The CDR3 consists of 13 residues. CDR3 nucleotide sequence: TGTGCCAGCAGCGTTAGTTCCGATTCACCCCTCCACTTT. This translates into CASSVSSDSPLHF.